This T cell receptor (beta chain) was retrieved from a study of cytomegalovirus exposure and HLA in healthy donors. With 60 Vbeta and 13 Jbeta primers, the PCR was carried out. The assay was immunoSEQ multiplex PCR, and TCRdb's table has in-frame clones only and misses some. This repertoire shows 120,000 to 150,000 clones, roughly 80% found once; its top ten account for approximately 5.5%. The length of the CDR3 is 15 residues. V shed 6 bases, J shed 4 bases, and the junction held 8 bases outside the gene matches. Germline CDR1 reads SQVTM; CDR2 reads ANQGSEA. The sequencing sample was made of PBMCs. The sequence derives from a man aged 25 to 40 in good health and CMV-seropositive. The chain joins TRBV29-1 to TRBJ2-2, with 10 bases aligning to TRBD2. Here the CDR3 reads CSVGRERGGTGELFF. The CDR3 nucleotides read TGCAGCGTCGGCCGGGAGCGGGGGGGCACCGGGGAGCTGTTTTTT.